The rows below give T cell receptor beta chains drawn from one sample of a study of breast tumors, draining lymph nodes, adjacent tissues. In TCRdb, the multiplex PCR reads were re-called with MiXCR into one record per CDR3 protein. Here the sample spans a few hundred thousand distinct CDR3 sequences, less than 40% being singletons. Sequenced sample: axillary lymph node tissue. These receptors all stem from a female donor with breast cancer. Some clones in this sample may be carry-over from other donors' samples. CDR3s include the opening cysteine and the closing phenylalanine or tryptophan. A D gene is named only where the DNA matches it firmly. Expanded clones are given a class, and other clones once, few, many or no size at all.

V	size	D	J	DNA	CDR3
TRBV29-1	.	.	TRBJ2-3	TGCAGCGTTGATCTCGGGAGTTCCACAGATACGCAGTATTTT	CSVDLGSSTDTQYF
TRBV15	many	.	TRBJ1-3	TGTGCCACCAGCAGAGATAGAGAACAGGGAAACACCATATATTTT	CATSRDREQGNTIYF
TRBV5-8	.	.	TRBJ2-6	TGTGCCAGCAGCTTGAGAGGGGCCGGGGAGCTGACTTTC	CASSLRGAGELTF
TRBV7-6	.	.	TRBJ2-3	TGTGCCAGCAGCTTGGGGGGCGCTGACGGGGCAGATACGCAGTATTTT	CASSLGGADGADTQYF
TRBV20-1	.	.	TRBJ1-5	TGCAGTGCTAGAGATACCCAGCATTTT	CSARDTQHF
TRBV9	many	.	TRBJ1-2	TGTGCCAGCAGCACAGGCTCGGGCTACACCTTC	CASSTGSGYTF
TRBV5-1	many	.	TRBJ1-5	TGCGCCAGCAGCTTGGGACCGGGCCTCAATCAGCCCCAGCATTTT	CASSLGPGLNQPQHF
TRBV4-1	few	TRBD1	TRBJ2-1	TGCGCCAGCAGCCACCTAGACAGGGTCTTCAATGAGCAGTTCTTC	CASSHLDRVFNEQFF
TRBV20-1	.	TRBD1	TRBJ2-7	TGCAGTGCTAGTCCGGGACAGGGCGGGGCGCAGTACTTC	CSASPGQGGAQYF
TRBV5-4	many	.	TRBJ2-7	TGTGCCAGCAGCCTAAGTGGGGGCCGCCACGAGCAGTACTTC	CASSLSGGRHEQYF
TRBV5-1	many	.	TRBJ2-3	TGCGCCAGCAGCTCGGAGAACACAGATACGCAGTATTTT	CASSSENTDTQYF
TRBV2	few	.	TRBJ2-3	TGTGCCAGCAGTTACAGGGAAGATACGCAGTATTTT	CASSYREDTQYF
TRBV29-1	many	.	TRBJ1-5	TGCAGCGTTGAAGACTCAGTCGATCAGCCCCAGCATTTT	CSVEDSVDQPQHF
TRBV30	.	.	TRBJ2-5	TGTGCCTGGGGCGTACAAGAGACCCAGTACTTC	CAWGVQETQYF
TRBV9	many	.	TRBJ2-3	TGTGCCAGCAGCGTAGGAAGTGGGAGAAATCCGGGTACGCAGTATTTT	CASSVGSGRNPGTQYF
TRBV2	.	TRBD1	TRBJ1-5	TGTGCCAGCAGTAAGACAGGGGGCGCCGGTCAGCCCCAGCATTTT	CASSKTGGAGQPQHF
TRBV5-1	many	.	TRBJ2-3	TGCGCCAGCAGCTTGCAGGGGACCACAGATACGCAGTATTTT	CASSLQGTTDTQYF
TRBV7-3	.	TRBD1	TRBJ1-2	TGTGCCAGCAGCTTACGGGGACAGGGGTACGGCTACACCTTC	CASSLRGQGYGYTF
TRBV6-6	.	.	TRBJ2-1	TGTGCCAGCAGTCACGCAGGGCAATTATACAATGAGCAGTTCTTC	CASSHAGQLYNEQFF
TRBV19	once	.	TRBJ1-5	TGTGCCAGTAGTAGTCAGGCTGGGCAGCCCCAGCATTTT	CASSSQAGQPQHF
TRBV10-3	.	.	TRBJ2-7	TGTGCCAGCAGTGAAATGGGGAGCGAGCAGTACTTC	CASSEMGSEQYF
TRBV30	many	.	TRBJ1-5	TGTGCCTGGAGTGCCACCAATAGCAATCAGCCCCAGCATTTT	CAWSATNSNQPQHF
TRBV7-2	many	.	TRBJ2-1	TGTGCCAGCAGCTTAGCTGCCTCCTACAATGAGCAGTTCTTC	CASSLAASYNEQFF
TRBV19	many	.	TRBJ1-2	TGTGCCAGTAGTATGGATAGCCAATATGGCTACACCTTC	CASSMDSQYGYTF
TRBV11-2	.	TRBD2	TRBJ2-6	TGTGCCAGCAGCTTCGGGGGGGCTTCAGGGGCCAACGTCCTGACTTTC	CASSFGGASGANVLTF
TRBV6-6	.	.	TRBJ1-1	TGTGCCAGCAGTTACGGGGGGACTGAAGCTTTCTTT	CASSYGGTEAFF
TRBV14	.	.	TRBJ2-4	TGTGCCAGCAGCCAAGCCACGGGGCTGGCCAAAAACATTCAGTACTTC	CASSQATGLAKNIQYF
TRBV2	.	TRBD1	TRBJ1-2	TGCGCCAGCACAAAGGACAGGGAGGAAGTCGGCTATGGCTACACCTTC	CASTKDREEVGYGYTF
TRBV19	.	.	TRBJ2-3	TGTGCCAGTATGGCAGGGGGGCTCACAGATACGCAGTATTTT	CASMAGGLTDTQYF
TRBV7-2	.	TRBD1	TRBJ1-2	TGTGTCCGCAGCTTAGGGCGACAGGGTGGAGGCTACACCTTC	CVRSLGRQGGGYTF
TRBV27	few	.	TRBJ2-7	TGTGCCAGCAGACCTCCGAAAGGAGAGCAGTACTTC	CASRPPKGEQYF
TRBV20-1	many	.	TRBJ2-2	TGCAGTGCTAGAGATACTAGAGCGTCCAACACCGGGGAGCTGTTTTTT	CSARDTRASNTGELFF
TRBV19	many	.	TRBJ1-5	TGTGCCAGTAGTCCCTTGGCAGGGGCAAGCAATCAGCCCCAGCATTTT	CASSPLAGASNQPQHF
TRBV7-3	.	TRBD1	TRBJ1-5	TGTGCCAGCAGCTCGCCGACAGGGCGTCAGCCCCAGCATTTT	CASSSPTGRQPQHF
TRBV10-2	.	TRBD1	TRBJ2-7	TGCGCCAGCAGTGAAAGGGGGCGCGTTAACTACGAGCAGTACTTC	CASSERGRVNYEQYF
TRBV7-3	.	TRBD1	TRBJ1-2	TGTGCCAGCAGCGTAGTTTCAGGGGGCAACTATGGCTACACCTTC	CASSVVSGGNYGYTF
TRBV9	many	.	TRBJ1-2	TGTGCCAGCAGCCTAGGGGGACCCTATGGCTACACCTTC	CASSLGGPYGYTF